Listed below are T cell receptor beta chains from one sample, sequenced in a study of T cells in Graves' hyperthyroidism and ophthalmopathy. TCRdb itself ran the multiplex PCR reads through MiXCR, one entry per CDR3 protein. Here the sample spans fewer than 650,000 distinct CDR3 sequences, approximately 49% being singletons. The specimen sequenced was peripheral blood or thyroid tissue (not recorded which). The receptors shown here come from an adult woman with Graves' disease, either hyperthyroidism or ophthalmopathy (not recorded which). Each CDR3 is given with its conserved first and last residue. Fields, in order: J gene, clone size, D gene, V gene, CDR3 DNA, CDR3 protein. The D gene is left open where the match is weak. The size entry is marked missing in some rows and otherwise reads once, few, many or a size class.

J: TRBJ2-1; size: .; D: TRBD2; V: TRBV2; DNA: TGTGCCAGGAGTAGCGGGACGGGTTCCTACAATGAGCAGTTCTTC; CDR3: CARSSGTGSYNEQFF
J: TRBJ1-5; size: .; D: .; V: TRBV7-4; DNA: TGTGCCAGCAGCTACGTGGCCCTGGGGAACCTCAATCAGCCCCAGCATTTT; CDR3: CASSYVALGNLNQPQHF
J: TRBJ2-5; size: .; D: .; V: TRBV25-1; DNA: TGTGCCAGCAGTGATTGGGTACCCGGGGAGACCCAGTACTTC; CDR3: CASSDWVPGETQYF
J: TRBJ1-1; size: many; D: .; V: TRBV7-9; DNA: TGTGCCAGCAGCACCAACACAGGGAACACTGAAGCTTTCTTT; CDR3: CASSTNTGNTEAFF
J: TRBJ1-5; size: .; D: .; V: TRBV19; DNA: TGTGCCAGTAGTATGGACGGCCCCAATCAGCCCCAGCATTTT; CDR3: CASSMDGPNQPQHF
J: TRBJ1-5; size: many; D: TRBD1; V: TRBV2; DNA: TGTGCCAGCAGTCGAATTGGACAGGCTCAGCCCCAGCATTTT; CDR3: CASSRIGQAQPQHF
J: TRBJ2-5; size: .; D: .; V: TRBV10-3; DNA: TGTGCCACGACGACGCAGGGGGGATACCAAGAGACCCAGTACTTC; CDR3: CATTTQGGYQETQYF
J: TRBJ2-5; size: .; D: .; V: TRBV4-2; DNA: TGTGCCAGCAGCCAAGAAGGAAGGGGAGAGACCCAGTACTTC; CDR3: CASSQEGRGETQYF
J: TRBJ2-7; size: .; D: TRBD2; V: TRBV5-1; DNA: TGCGCCAGCAGCTTTACCAGCGGGAGAGGCTACGAGCAGTACTTC; CDR3: CASSFTSGRGYEQYF
J: TRBJ1-5; size: .; D: .; V: TRBV7-2; DNA: TGTGCCAGCAGCCCTCCCGGGCAGGGTGGTAATCAGCCCCAGCATTTT; CDR3: CASSPPGQGGNQPQHF
J: TRBJ2-5; size: .; D: TRBD2; V: TRBV11-2; DNA: TGTGCCAGCAGCTCCCCTCCGGGGGGACAAGAGACCCAGTACTTC; CDR3: CASSSPPGGQETQYF
J: TRBJ1-4; size: .; D: .; V: TRBV19; DNA: TGTGCCAGTAGCGATAGAAAGCGAGGGAGGACTAATGAAAAACTGTTTTTT; CDR3: CASSDRKRGRTNEKLFF
J: TRBJ1-1; size: .; D: .; V: TRBV10-2; DNA: TGCGCCAGCAGTGAGTCGTCGCAGGGAATGAACACTGAAGCTTTCTTT; CDR3: CASSESSQGMNTEAFF
J: TRBJ1-1; size: many; D: .; V: TRBV7-2; DNA: TGTGCCAGCAGCTTCGAGTCGAGCATGAACACTGAAGCTTTCTTT; CDR3: CASSFESSMNTEAFF
J: TRBJ2-5; size: .; D: .; V: TRBV10-3; DNA: TGTGCCAGCAGGTTCTCCCTGGGAGAGACCCAGTACTTC; CDR3: CASRFSLGETQYF
J: TRBJ2-7; size: many; D: TRBD1; V: TRBV7-9; DNA: TGTGCCAGCAGCCCCGACAGGGTCGCGCGGTTCAATGTCTACGAGCAGTACTTC; CDR3: CASSPDRVARFNVYEQYF
J: TRBJ1-2; size: many; D: TRBD1; V: TRBV20-1; DNA: TGCAGTGCCGGGGACAGGGACAAATGGGATGGCTACACCTTC; CDR3: CSAGDRDKWDGYTF
J: TRBJ1-5; size: many; D: .; V: TRBV19; DNA: TGTGCCAGTAGTTCATCCCAAGGCAATCAGCCCCAGCATTTT; CDR3: CASSSSQGNQPQHF
J: TRBJ1-1; size: .; D: .; V: TRBV7-9; DNA: TGTGCCAGCAGCTCTAGCGGGAACACTGAAGCTTTCTTT; CDR3: CASSSSGNTEAFF
J: TRBJ2-7; size: .; D: .; V: TRBV6-5; DNA: TGTGCCAGCAGGAGACTGGCAGGCATTAGAGGCTACGAGCAGTACTTC; CDR3: CASRRLAGIRGYEQYF
J: TRBJ2-2; size: .; D: .; V: TRBV6-2/TRBV6-3; DNA: TGTGCCAGCAGCTCCCTGTTGGCGTCGGGCGGGGAGCTGTTTTTT; CDR3: CASSSLLASGGELFF
J: TRBJ1-1; size: few; D: .; V: TRBV14; DNA: TGTGCCAGCCAAACATTACAGAACACTGAAGCTTTCTTT; CDR3: CASQTLQNTEAFF
J: TRBJ1-2; size: many; D: TRBD1; V: TRBV10-3; DNA: TGTGCCACCTATCCGGGACAGGCTAACTATGGCTACACCTTC; CDR3: CATYPGQANYGYTF
J: TRBJ2-7; size: few; D: TRBD2; V: TRBV7-9; DNA: TGTGCCAGCAGTCCCGGGGGGGGAGCAAGGTACGAGCAGTACTTC; CDR3: CASSPGGGARYEQYF
J: TRBJ1-6; size: .; D: .; V: TRBV13; DNA: TGTGCCAGCAGCCCGGGACATCTTTCGGCCCTCCACTTT; CDR3: CASSPGHLSALHF
J: TRBJ1-6; size: many; D: TRBD1; V: TRBV20-1; DNA: TGCAGTGCTAGAGATGCGGGAGACAGGGTTTCACCCCTCCACTTT; CDR3: CSARDAGDRVSPLHF
J: TRBJ2-5; size: .; D: .; V: TRBV29-1; DNA: TGCAGCGTAAGGCAGGGGAGCGGCTCCCAAGAGACCCAGTACTTC; CDR3: CSVRQGSGSQETQYF
J: TRBJ2-7; size: once; D: .; V: TRBV7-8; DNA: TGTGCCACCACACAGGGAAATTCCTACGAGCAGTACTTC; CDR3: CATTQGNSYEQYF
J: TRBJ1-1; size: many; D: .; V: TRBV29-1; DNA: TGCAGCGTCCTCCGGGGGCGCCTAGCTTTCTTT; CDR3: CSVLRGRLAFF
J: TRBJ1-3; size: .; D: .; V: TRBV7-2; DNA: TGTGCCAGCAGCACCCGGGACCGAAACACCATATATTTT; CDR3: CASSTRDRNTIYF
J: TRBJ2-7; size: few; D: TRBD1; V: TRBV10-3; DNA: TGTGCCATCAGTGAGTCGGGACAGCGTGGGTCCTACGAGCAGTACTTC; CDR3: CAISESGQRGSYEQYF
J: TRBJ1-1; size: .; D: TRBD1; V: TRBV7-8; DNA: TGTGCCAGCAGTCTCCTACCGGGACAGGCAGCTTTCTTT; CDR3: CASSLLPGQAAFF
J: TRBJ2-5; size: many; D: .; V: TRBV5-4; DNA: TGTGCCAGCAGAACCAACAGGGATCAAGAGACCCAGTACTTC; CDR3: CASRTNRDQETQYF
J: TRBJ2-5; size: many; D: .; V: TRBV4-3; DNA: TGCGCCAGCAGCCTAGACCCCCGCGAAGAGACCCAGTACTTC; CDR3: CASSLDPREETQYF
J: TRBJ2-5; size: .; D: .; V: TRBV9; DNA: TGTGCCAGCAGCTTGGTATCGGAGACCCAGTACTTC; CDR3: CASSLVSETQYF
J: TRBJ1-1; size: .; D: TRBD1; V: TRBV19; DNA: TGTGCCAGTAGTATAGTATATTGGTCGGGGACAGGGGACGGTCGCACTGAAGCTTTCTTT; CDR3: CASSIVYWSGTGDGRTEAFF
J: TRBJ1-1; size: .; D: .; V: TRBV9; DNA: TGTGCCAGCAGCGTAGATGCGGGGACAACTTTGGCTTTCTTT; CDR3: CASSVDAGTTLAFF
J: TRBJ1-5; size: few; D: .; V: TRBV7-9; DNA: TGTGCCAGCAGCTTTCAGGGGCAGCCCCAGCATTTT; CDR3: CASSFQGQPQHF
J: TRBJ2-5; size: few; D: .; V: TRBV2; DNA: TGTGCCAGCAATCCGGACATGGGGGAGACCCAGTACTTC; CDR3: CASNPDMGETQYF
J: TRBJ1-5; size: many; D: TRBD1; V: TRBV19; DNA: TGTGCCAGTAGTATCCGGCCTCAGGGGGCCGGTCAGCCCCAGCATTTT; CDR3: CASSIRPQGAGQPQHF
J: TRBJ2-5; size: many; D: TRBD1; V: TRBV12-3/TRBV12-4; DNA: TGTGCCAGCAGCACCGGGACAGCCGGAGAGACCCAGTACTTC; CDR3: CASSTGTAGETQYF
J: TRBJ1-6; size: .; D: .; V: TRBV2; DNA: TGTGCCAGCAGGACCGGAGCGAGAGATTCACCCCTCCACTTT; CDR3: CASRTGARDSPLHF
J: TRBJ1-1; size: many; D: .; V: TRBV25-1; DNA: TGTGCCAGCAGTACACTGGCCACTGAAGCTTTCTTT; CDR3: CASSTLATEAFF
J: TRBJ1-4; size: .; D: TRBD1; V: TRBV11-2; DNA: TGTGCCAGCAGCTCGATATCCCAGGGGGAAACTAATGAAAAACTGTTTTTT; CDR3: CASSSISQGETNEKLFF
J: TRBJ1-6; size: .; D: .; V: TRBV19; DNA: TGTGCCAGTAGCGGGCTCCTCGACTCCCATAATTCACCCCTCCACTTT; CDR3: CASSGLLDSHNSPLHF
J: TRBJ2-7; size: .; D: TRBD2; V: TRBV7-9; DNA: TGTGCCAGCAGCTGGGGACTAGCGGGAGCTTCCGCCTCCTACGAGCAGTACTTC; CDR3: CASSWGLAGASASYEQYF
J: TRBJ1-1; size: .; D: .; V: TRBV7-9; DNA: TGTGCCAGCAGCCCGGGGACGGATGAAGCTTTCTTT; CDR3: CASSPGTDEAFF
J: TRBJ2-2; size: .; D: .; V: TRBV2; DNA: TGTGCCAGCAGTGAGCAGGGGACCGGGGAGCTGTTTTTT; CDR3: CASSEQGTGELFF
J: TRBJ2-6; size: once; D: TRBD2; V: TRBV12-3/TRBV12-4; DNA: TGTGCCAGCACCGGAGGGACTAGCAGCCCCGGGCCCAACAACGTCCTGACTTTC; CDR3: CASTGGTSSPGPNNVLTF
J: TRBJ1-2; size: .; D: .; V: TRBV15; DNA: TGTGCCACCAGCAGAGATACAGGGTTTCATGGCTACACCTTC; CDR3: CATSRDTGFHGYTF
J: TRBJ2-7; size: few; D: TRBD1; V: TRBV28; DNA: TGTGCCAGCAGTAAGACAGGGCTACGGGAGCAGTACTTC; CDR3: CASSKTGLREQYF